This T cell receptor (beta chain) comes out of a study of shared T cell receptors in the human thymus. The CDR3 has 17 residues. Germline V gene sequence: CDR1 MGHRA, CDR2 YSYEKL. Deletions cut 0 bases from V and 2 bases from J, with 14 bases between. The repertoire was sequenced with immunoSEQ multiplex PCR; TCRdb's copy has only in-frame clones and lacks some. This table holds under 850,000 clones, roughly 90% found once. Another study also made use of these data, one on human thymus T cells.

The V gene is TRBV4-1, the J gene TRBJ2-1, with D possibly being TRBD2 (6 bases). Sequencing was done on a sample of thymocytes. This sequence was found in a boy under three years old with a congenital heart defect. In DNA form, the CDR3 reads TGCGCCAGCAGCCAAGATAGTACAGCGGGCCCCTACAATGAGCAGTTCTTC. Residues: CASSQDSTAGPYNEQFF.